The sequence of this TCR beta chain was determined in a study of T cells in lung cancer brain metastases. This clone has a handful of counts. Guided by marked H&E slides, tumor areas were macrodissected from roughly five unstained, deparaffinized approximately 10 um sections. CDR3 size: 14 residues. Germline V gene data show CDR1 as SGHDT and CDR2 as YYEEEE. After removal of 6 bases from V and 3 bases from J, the junction contained 7 bases not matched to a gene. TCRdb's copy holds only in-frame clones and misses some; the assay was immunoSEQ multiplex PCR. This sample yields roughly 4,500 clones, of which 85% to 90% are seen a single time; roughly 8.1% belongs to the top ten.

The V gene is TRBV5-6, the J gene TRBJ2-3; 7 bases align to TRBD2. This TCR was sampled from a man aged 55 to 69 with non-small cell lung cancer. Input material: tumor tissue from the primary lung tumor. CDR3 sequence (DNA): TGTGCCAGCACCTTCCTGGGGGGGACAGATACGCAGTATTTT. Encoded protein: CASTFLGGTDTQYF.